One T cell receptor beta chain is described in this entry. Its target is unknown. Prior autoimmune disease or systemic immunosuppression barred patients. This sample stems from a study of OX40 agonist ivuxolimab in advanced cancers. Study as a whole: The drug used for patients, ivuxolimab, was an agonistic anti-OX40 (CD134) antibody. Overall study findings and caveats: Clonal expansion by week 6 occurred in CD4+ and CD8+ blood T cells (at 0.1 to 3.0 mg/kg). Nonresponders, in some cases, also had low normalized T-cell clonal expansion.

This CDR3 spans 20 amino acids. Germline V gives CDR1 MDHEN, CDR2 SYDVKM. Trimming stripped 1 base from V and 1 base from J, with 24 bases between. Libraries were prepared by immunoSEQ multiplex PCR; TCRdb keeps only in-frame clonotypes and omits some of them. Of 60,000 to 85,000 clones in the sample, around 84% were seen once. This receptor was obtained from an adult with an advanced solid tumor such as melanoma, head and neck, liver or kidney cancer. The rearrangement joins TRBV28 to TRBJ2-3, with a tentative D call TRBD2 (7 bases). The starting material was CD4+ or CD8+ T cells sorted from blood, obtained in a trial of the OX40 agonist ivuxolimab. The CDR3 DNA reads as TGTGCCAGCAGTTTATTCTCCTTAGGGGGAGGGCCCGGGGGCACAGATACGCAGTATTTT. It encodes CASSLFSLGGGPGGTDTQYF.